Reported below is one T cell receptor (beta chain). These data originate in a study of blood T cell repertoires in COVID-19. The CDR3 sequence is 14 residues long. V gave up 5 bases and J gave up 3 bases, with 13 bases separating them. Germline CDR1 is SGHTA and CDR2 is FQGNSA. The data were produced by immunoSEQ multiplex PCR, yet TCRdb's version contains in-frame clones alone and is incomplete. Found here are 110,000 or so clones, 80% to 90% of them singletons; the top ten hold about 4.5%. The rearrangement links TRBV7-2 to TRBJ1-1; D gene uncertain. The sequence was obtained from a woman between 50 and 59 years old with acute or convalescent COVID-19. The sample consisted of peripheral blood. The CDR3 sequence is CASSRPGGYTEAFF. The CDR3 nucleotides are TGTGCCAGCAGCCGGCCGGGAGGTTACACTGAAGCTTTCTTT.